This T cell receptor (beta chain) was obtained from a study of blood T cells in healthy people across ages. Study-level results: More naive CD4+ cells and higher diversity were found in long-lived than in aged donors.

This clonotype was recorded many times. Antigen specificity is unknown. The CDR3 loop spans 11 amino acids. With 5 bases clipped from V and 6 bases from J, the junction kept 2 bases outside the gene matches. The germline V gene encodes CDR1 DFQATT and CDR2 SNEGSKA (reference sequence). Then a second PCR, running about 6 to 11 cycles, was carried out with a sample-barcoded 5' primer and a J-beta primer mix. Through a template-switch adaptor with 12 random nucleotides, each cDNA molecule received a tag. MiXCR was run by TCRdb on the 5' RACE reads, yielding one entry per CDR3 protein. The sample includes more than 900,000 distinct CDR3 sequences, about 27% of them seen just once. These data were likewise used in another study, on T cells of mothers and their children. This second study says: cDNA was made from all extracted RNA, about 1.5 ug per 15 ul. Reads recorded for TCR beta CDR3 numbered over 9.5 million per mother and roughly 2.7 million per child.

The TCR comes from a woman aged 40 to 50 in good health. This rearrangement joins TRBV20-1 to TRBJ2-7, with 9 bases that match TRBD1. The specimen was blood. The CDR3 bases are TGCAGTGCTCGGACAGGGGCCGAGCAGTACTTC. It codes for CSARTGAEQYF.